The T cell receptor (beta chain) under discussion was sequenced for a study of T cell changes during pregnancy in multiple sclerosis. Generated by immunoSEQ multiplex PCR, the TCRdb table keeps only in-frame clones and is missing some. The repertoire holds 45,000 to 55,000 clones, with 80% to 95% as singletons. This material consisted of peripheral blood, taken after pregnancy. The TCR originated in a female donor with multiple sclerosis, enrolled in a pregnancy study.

Here the CDR3 DNA reads TGTGCCAGCAGACGCGTAATCTATGGCTACACCTTC. This sequence encodes CASRRVIYGYTF. The chain couples TRBV6-1 to TRBJ1-2; no clear D gene. V lost 6 bases and J 4 bases, leaving 9 bases between the germline ends. The CDR3 loop spans 12 amino acids. Germline CDR1 is MNHNS and CDR2 is SASEGT.